These T cell receptor beta chains were read from a single sample in a study of CD8 T cells in ankylosing spondylitis. TCRdb re-called the 5' RACE reads through MiXCR, storing one row per CDR3 protein. The data hold 670,000 or so distinct CDR3 sequences, with 15% to 20% observed a single time. The specimen sequenced was blood, either unsorted or a sorted T cell fraction (not recorded which). The receptors here all came from a male donor with ankylosing spondylitis. Each CDR3 is given with its conserved first and last residue. A D gene is named only where the DNA matches it firmly. Size tells how often a clone was seen (once, few, many) or the class of an expanded clone, and some rows leave it out.

v_call	clone_size	j_call	d_call	cdr3_nt	cdr3_aa
TRBV11-2	.	TRBJ2-1	TRBD2	TGTGGGGTGACTAGCGGGAGGGTAGGGAATGAGCAGTTCTTC	CGVTSGRVGNEQFF
TRBV11-2	.	TRBJ2-1	.	TGTGCCAGCAGCTTAGTTCAGCCCAGCTCCTACAATGAGCAGTTCTTC	CASSLVQPSSYNEQFF
TRBV20-1	.	TRBJ1-5	.	TGCAGTGCTGAAAAGCAGGGAAATCAGCCCCAGCATTTT	CSAEKQGNQPQHF
TRBV12-3/TRBV12-4	few	TRBJ1-1	.	TGTGCCAGCAGTCAGACAGGTTACACTGAAGCTTTCTTT	CASSQTGYTEAFF
TRBV27	.	TRBJ1-4	.	TGTGCCAGCCAGAGGCAGGGTGGAGAAAAACTGTTTTTT	CASQRQGGEKLFF
TRBV5-6	few	TRBJ2-2	TRBD1	TGTGCCAGCAGCCTCGACAGGGTCGGCGGGGAGCTGTTTTTT	CASSLDRVGGELFF
TRBV5-6	.	TRBJ2-7	.	TGTGCCAGCAGCTTGTTTTTAGGTCAGGAGCCTACCTACGAGCAGTACTTC	CASSLFLGQEPTYEQYF
TRBV4-2	.	TRBJ2-7	.	TGTGCCAGCAGCCAAGAGTGGGACAACTCCTACGAGCAGTACTTC	CASSQEWDNSYEQYF
TRBV3-1	many	TRBJ1-1	.	TGTGCCAGCAGCCAAGGGGACACTGAAGCTTTCTTT	CASSQGDTEAFF
TRBV7-2	few	TRBJ2-7	.	TGTGCCAGCAGCTTAATCAGGGTTGCCGAGCAGTACTTC	CASSLIRVAEQYF
TRBV5-1	few	TRBJ2-7	.	TGCGCCAGCAGCTTCACCACAACCTCCTACGAGCAGTACTTC	CASSFTTTSYEQYF
TRBV11-2	few	TRBJ2-1	TRBD2	TGTGCCAGCAGCTCTCCGCTCGAAGCGGGAGTCTACAATGAGCAGTTCTTC	CASSSPLEAGVYNEQFF
TRBV7-2	few	TRBJ2-7	TRBD2	TGTGCCAGCAGCCCACGGCAAGCGGGAGAGTACGAGCAGTACTTC	CASSPRQAGEYEQYF
TRBV3-1	.	TRBJ1-1	.	TGTGCCAGCAGCCAAGATGCTAGGACAGAGAACACTGAAGCTTTCTTT	CASSQDARTENTEAFF
TRBV7-3	.	TRBJ1-2	.	TGTGCCAGCAGCCTCGGGAAAGGGCTAGGCTACACCTTC	CASSLGKGLGYTF
TRBV4-1	few	TRBJ1-1	.	TGCGCCAGCAGCCAAGGGGTGACACTGAACACTGAAGCTTTCTTT	CASSQGVTLNTEAFF
TRBV29-1	few	TRBJ2-5	.	TGCAGCGTTGAAGTGATGTCGGGGGTAAAGACCCAGTACTTC	CSVEVMSGVKTQYF
TRBV29-1	.	TRBJ2-3	.	TGCAGCGACAGCACAGATACGCAGTATTTT	CSDSTDTQYF
TRBV7-6	.	TRBJ2-1	TRBD2	TGTGCCAGCAGCCGGACGGGAGGATCCTACAATGAGCAGTTCTTC	CASSRTGGSYNEQFF
TRBV10-3	few	TRBJ2-3	.	TGTGCCATCAGTGAGTCGATTGGGCTAGCCGAAGCAGATACGCAGTATTTT	CAISESIGLAEADTQYF
TRBV6-5	many	TRBJ2-7	.	TGTGCCAGCAGTTACTTCGGCAGGGTGGGAGCCCTCTCCTACGAGCAGTACTTC	CASSYFGRVGALSYEQYF
TRBV27	few	TRBJ1-6	.	TGTGCCAGCAGTACTGAGAGGGGGGCTGCCTATAATTCACCCCTCCACTTT	CASSTERGAAYNSPLHF
TRBV4-3	few	TRBJ1-2	TRBD1	TGCGCCAGCAGCCGAGAGACAGGGGTAGGCTACACCTTC	CASSRETGVGYTF
TRBV7-2	few	TRBJ2-5	TRBD2	TGTGCCAGCAGCTTACGGCACGGGGGGAGGCAAGAGACCCAGTACTTC	CASSLRHGGRQETQYF
TRBV6-1	.	TRBJ2-7	TRBD1	TGTGCCAGCAGCGGACAGGGGGCTCTAGGTCACGAGCAGTACTTC	CASSGQGALGHEQYF
TRBV29-1	.	TRBJ1-2	TRBD1	TGCAGCGTTGGGCTATCCGGGACAGCCTTCGGCTATGGCTTCACCTTC	CSVGLSGTAFGYGFTF
TRBV5-1	few	TRBJ1-1	.	TGCGCCAGCAGCTTGACCCTATACGACACTGAAGCTTTCTTT	CASSLTLYDTEAFF
TRBV7-2	few	TRBJ2-7	TRBD2	TGTGCCAGCAGCTTACTGGGTGGGACTAGCGGGAGTTACGAGCAGTACTTC	CASSLLGGTSGSYEQYF
TRBV14	.	TRBJ2-1	.	TGTGCCAGCAGCTCAGGGGTGATCTACAATGAGCAGTTCTTC	CASSSGVIYNEQFF
TRBV5-1	.	TRBJ1-2	.	TGCGCCAGCAGCTTGGAGGGGGACCATGCTTATGGCTACACCTTC	CASSLEGDHAYGYTF
TRBV4-2	.	TRBJ2-1	TRBD2	TGTGCCAGCAGCCAAGTCCTAGCGGGACGGAGCTCCTACAATGAGCAGTTCTTC	CASSQVLAGRSSYNEQFF
TRBV29-1	.	TRBJ2-7	.	TGCAGCGTTGGGTCTTATGGGCAGGGACCCTTAAAAAAATCCTACGAGCAGTACTTC	CSVGSYGQGPLKKSYEQYF
TRBV20-1	.	TRBJ2-3	TRBD2	TGCAGTGCTCACGGGACTAGCGAGATCACAGATACGCAGTATTTT	CSAHGTSEITDTQYF
TRBV5-1	few	TRBJ1-4	.	TGCGCCAGCAGCTTGCAAGGGGATCTTGAAAAACTGTTTTTT	CASSLQGDLEKLFF
TRBV15	.	TRBJ2-5	TRBD2	TGTGCCACCAGCAGCAGGCGTCTAGCGGGAACCCAAGAGACCCAGTACTTC	CATSSRRLAGTQETQYF
TRBV6-5	few	TRBJ1-5	.	TGTGCCAGCAGTTGGTCCCGGGACTTTAATCAGCCCCAGCATTTT	CASSWSRDFNQPQHF
TRBV20-1	.	TRBJ2-3	TRBD2	TGCAGTGCCCCTGTTGCGGGGGGCACAGATACGCAGTATTTT	CSAPVAGGTDTQYF
TRBV2	once	TRBJ1-6	.	TGTGCCAGCAGTGAAATTGGTGGGGCAGGGGCCTCTCATTCACCCCTCCACTTT	CASSEIGGAGASHSPLHF
TRBV12-3/TRBV12-4	few	TRBJ1-6	.	TGTGCCAGCAGCTCAAACACGGATTCACCCCTCCACTTT	CASSSNTDSPLHF
TRBV12-3/TRBV12-4	few	TRBJ2-1	TRBD2	TGTGCCAGCAGCGACGGGTGGCGGGAGGACAATGAGCAGTTCTTC	CASSDGWREDNEQFF
TRBV12-5	few	TRBJ2-2	.	TGTGCTAGTGGTCCGACAGACCCTAACACCGGGGAGCTGTTTTTT	CASGPTDPNTGELFF
TRBV30	.	TRBJ2-1	TRBD2	TGTGCCTGGAATAGCGGGAGAGGTGGTGAGCAGTTCTTC	CAWNSGRGGEQFF
TRBV7-9	.	TRBJ1-4	TRBD1	TGTGCCAGCAGCTTTACGGACAGGTTGGCCAATGAAAAACTGTTTTTT	CASSFTDRLANEKLFF
TRBV16	.	TRBJ1-4	TRBD1	TGTGCCAGCAGCCCGGACAGGGGGCATACTAATGAAAAACTGTTTTTT	CASSPDRGHTNEKLFF
TRBV6-5	.	TRBJ2-7	TRBD1	TGTGCCAGCAGTTACTCTTGGACAGGGACCTCCTACGAGCAGTACTTC	CASSYSWTGTSYEQYF
TRBV20-1	.	TRBJ2-1	TRBD2	TGCAGTGCTAGTGTCCTAGCGGACGACTACAATGAGCAGTTCTTC	CSASVLADDYNEQFF
TRBV20-1	few	TRBJ2-4	.	TGCAGTGCTAGCCCAAACAGGGTAACCAAAAACATTCAGTACTTC	CSASPNRVTKNIQYF
TRBV5-1	.	TRBJ1-1	.	TGCGCCAGCAGCGCCAGGGTCGGCACTGAAGCTTTCTTT	CASSARVGTEAFF
TRBV6-5	.	TRBJ1-6	.	TGTGCCAGCAGTTACAGCTCAGGGTATAATTCACCCCTCCACTTT	CASSYSSGYNSPLHF
TRBV4-1	few	TRBJ1-1	.	TGCGCCAGCAGCCAATTCACAGGTCGAGCCATGAACACTGAAGCTTTCTTT	CASSQFTGRAMNTEAFF
TRBV15	.	TRBJ1-1	.	TGTGCCACCAGCCCCCCCCTGAACACTGAAGCTTTCTTT	CATSPPLNTEAFF
TRBV9	.	TRBJ2-7	.	TGTGCCAGCAGCACCGGAGATTACGAGCAGTACTTC	CASSTGDYEQYF
TRBV5-1	few	TRBJ2-1	.	TGCGCCAGCAGCGCGCAAAGTGGGACGGAAAATGAGCAGTTCTTC	CASSAQSGTENEQFF
TRBV7-9	few	TRBJ2-7	.	TGTGCCAGCAGCGGACCACAGAGCTCCTACGAGCAGTACTTC	CASSGPQSSYEQYF
TRBV12-3/TRBV12-4	.	TRBJ2-1	.	TGTGCCAGCAGTGCGGGGCTTTACAATGAGCAGTTCTTC	CASSAGLYNEQFF
TRBV7-2	many	TRBJ2-1	TRBD2	TGTGCCAGCAGCTTGGAAGTGGGACTAAACTCCTACAATGAGCAGTTCTTC	CASSLEVGLNSYNEQFF
TRBV29-1	.	TRBJ1-2	.	TGCAGCGTTGTAGGAGGGGCTCCTAACTATGGCTACACCTTC	CSVVGGAPNYGYTF